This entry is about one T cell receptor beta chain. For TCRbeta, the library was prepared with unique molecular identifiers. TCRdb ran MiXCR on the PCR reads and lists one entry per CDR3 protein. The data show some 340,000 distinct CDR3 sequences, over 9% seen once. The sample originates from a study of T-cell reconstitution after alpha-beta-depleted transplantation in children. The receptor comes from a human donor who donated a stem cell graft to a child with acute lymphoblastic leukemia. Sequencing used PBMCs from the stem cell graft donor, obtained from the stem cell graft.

For the CDR3, the DNA is TGTGCCAGCAGCTTAGCCCCGGGACAGAACTATGGCTACACCTTC. Protein: CASSLAPGQNYGYTF. The rearrangement joins TRBV7-8 to TRBJ1-2, with 7 bases matching TRBD1. V was pared by 0 bases and J by 2 bases, with 3 bases of the junction left unmatched. Germline V gene lookup returns CDR1 SGHVS and CDR2 FQNEAQ. The CDR3 is made up of 15 amino acids. The full variable domain, in which reference TRBV7-8 and TRBJ1-2 provide the parts outside the CDR3, is GAGVSQSPRYKVAKRGQDVALRCDPISGHVSLFWYQQALGQGPEFLTYFQNEAQLDKSGLPSDRFFAERPEGSVSTLKIQRTQQEDSAVYLCASSLAPGQNYGYTFGSGTRLTVV.